Below are 27 T cell receptor beta chains sequenced from a single sample in a study of T cell repertoires in cytomegalovirus infection. TCRdb independently ran MiXCR on the reads; one entry per CDR3 protein. Here the sample spans hundreds of thousands of distinct CDR3 sequences, more than 25% being singletons. Antigen specificity for these receptors is unknown. Sequenced here: cultured CD8+ T cells from PBMCs, sampled from culture after CMV antigen stimulation. Every receptor here comes from a human donor in good health (CMV status not recorded). Some clones in this sample may be carry-over from other donors' samples.

V is TRBV2 and J is TRBJ2-3, with 14 bases identical to TRBD2. Trimming at V came to 3 bases and at J to 3 bases, leaving 2 bases not matched to a gene. This CDR3 has 16 residues. Germline V gene sequence: CDR1 SNHLY, CDR2 FYNNEI. CDR3 nucleotides: TGTGCCAGCAGTGAGTGGACTAGCGGGGGGACAGATACGCAGTATTTT. It yields the protein CASSEWTSGGTDTQYF.

The rearrangement joins TRBV7-2 to TRBJ2-7; 8 bases match TRBD1. The CDR3 sequence is 14 residues long. Trimming took 5 bases from V and 3 from J; bases not matched to a gene: 6. Germline CDR1 SGHTA, CDR2 FQGNSA. The CDR3 sequence: CASSPGQEYYEQYV. Here the CDR3 DNA reads TGTGCCAGCAGCCCGGGACAGGAATACTACGAGCAGTACGTC.

This clonotype was picked up a small number of times. This chain uses TRBV6-6 with TRBJ2-1, with 8 bases matching TRBD2. This CDR3 has 18 amino acids. The V and J ends lost 0 bases and 1 base, in that order; junction bases with no gene match: 8. The germline gives CDR1 MNHNY, CDR2 SVGAGI (reference sequence). The CDR3 protein is CASSYSRSAGASYNEQFF. CDR3 bases: TGTGCCAGCAGTTACTCGAGGTCAGCGGGGGCATCCTACAATGAGCAGTTCTTC.

This clonotype was detected only a few times. The chain couples TRBV7-8 to TRBJ1-4, with D uncertain. V shed 5 bases and J shed 4 bases, with 14 bases lying between them. This CDR3 contains 15 residues. From germline, CDR1 is SGHVS and CDR2 FQNEAQ. CDR3 nucleotides: TGTGCCAGCAGCCAACGGGAAAGTAATAATGAAAAACTGTTTTTT. This gives the protein CASSQRESNNEKLFF.

This rearrangement joins TRBV6-6 to TRBJ2-5; 7 bases line up with TRBD2. The CDR3 consists of 16 residues. Per the germline V gene, CDR1 is MNHNY and CDR2 is SVGAGI (reference sequence). V shed 0 bases and J 5 bases; nucleotides not matched to a gene: 9. This CDR3 is CASSYSLGGEGETQYF. The DNA of the CDR3 is TGTGCCAGCAGTTACTCTCTAGGAGGGGAGGGGGAGACCCAGTACTTC.

The chain links TRBV13 to TRBJ2-7; D perhaps matches TRBD2 (5 bases). V was cut by 4 bases and J by 3 bases, with 13 bases left in between. Germline-derived CDR1 and CDR2 are PRHDT and FYEKMQ (reference sequence). This CDR3 spans 14 amino acids. CDR3 in amino acids: CASSSGLRDYEQYF. The CDR3 nucleotides read TGTGCCAGCAGCTCCGGTTTACGGGACTACGAGCAGTACTTC.

The genes are TRBV27 and TRBJ2-5, with 15 nucleotides matching TRBD2. In germline, CDR1 is MNHEY, CDR2 SMNVEV (reference sequence). Losses at the gene ends were 6 bases for V and 5 bases for J; bases not matched to a gene: 7. The CDR3 is 16 residues long. This chain's CDR3 is CASRRTSGGAEETQYF. In nucleotides, the CDR3 is TGTGCCAGCAGACGGACTAGCGGGGGGGCCGAGGAGACCCAGTACTTC.

Comments on this clonotype: This sequence may be a read error, since a much larger clone differs from it by one base. The chain joins TRBV7-9 to TRBJ2-5; TRBD1 is a possible D gene (6 bases). CDR1 and CDR2 from the germline V gene are SEHNR and FQNEAQ (reference sequence). Trimming took 5 bases from V and 5 from J, leaving 18 bases between them. The CDR3 has 15 amino acids. The CDR3 region is CASSAPGTWLETQYF. The CDR3 DNA sequence: TGTGCCAGCAGCGCACCCGGGACATGGCTGGAGACCCAGTACTTC.

CDR3 nucleotide sequence: TGTGCCAGCAGCCAATGGCGGGGAGCGAACACCGGGGAGCTGTTTTTT. This codes for CASSQWRGANTGELFF. The chain recombines TRBV11-2 with TRBJ2-2; tentative D call: TRBD2 (6 bases). The V gene lost 5 bases and the J gene lost 0 bases, with 13 bases spanning the gap. Per germline, CDR1 SGHAT and CDR2 FQNNGV. This CDR3 region has 16 residues.

This clonotype was counted a few times. This chain joins TRBV6-6 and TRBJ2-1; the D is unclear. Trimming shortened V by 0 bases and J by 7 bases, and 7 bases separated the two germline ends. From germline, CDR1 is MNHNY and CDR2 SVGAGI (reference sequence). There are 13 residues in the CDR3. The CDR3 here is CASSYSTTNEQFF. The DNA of the CDR3 is TGTGCCAGCAGTTACTCGACCACGAATGAGCAGTTCTTC.

This clonotype was seen only a few times. This rearrangement joins TRBV7-6 to TRBJ1-6; D is perhaps TRBD1 (5 bases). Germline V gene lookup returns CDR1 SGHVS and CDR2 FNYEAQ. Trimming left V 1 base short and J 0 bases short, with 25 bases between. The CDR3 consists of 22 residues. The chain's CDR3 is CASSLVILTRRDLSSYNSPLHF. Written as DNA, the CDR3 is TGTGCCAGCAGCTTAGTGATCCTGACACGGCGGGACCTAAGCTCCTATAATTCACCCCTCCACTTT.

The gene calls are TRBV7-1 and TRBJ1-6; 7 bases map to TRBD1. TRBV7-1 is known as an ORF, though its function is uncertain. The V segment lost 5 bases and the J segment 4 bases; nucleotides outside the gene matches: 5. The CDR3 totals 15 residues. CDR3 region: CASSNGDSYNSPLHF. CDR3 in DNA: TGTGCCAGCAGCAATGGGGACAGTTATAATTCACCCCTCCACTTT.

This clonotype was picked up many times. This chain joins TRBV27 and TRBJ2-2; 7 nucleotides align to TRBD2. V trimming: 8 bases; J trimming: 3 bases; junction bases outside the gene matches: 9. This CDR3 comprises 15 residues. Germline V gene lookup returns CDR1 MNHEY and CDR2 SMNVEV (reference sequence). This CDR3 is CASRVSTSHTGELFF. DNA of the CDR3: TGTGCCAGCCGCGTATCGACTAGCCACACCGGGGAGCTGTTTTTT.

This chain connects TRBV4-3 to TRBJ1-2; TRBD1 might be the D (6 bases). V lost 7 bases to trimming and J lost 6 bases, with 15 bases between them. In germline, CDR1 is LGHNA, CDR2 YSLEER. The CDR3 length is 13 residues. CDR3 DNA: TGCGCCAGCAACAGCAGGGGAGACCATGGCTACACCTTC. This codes for CASNSRGDHGYTF.

V gene TRBV20-1 combines with J gene TRBJ1-2; no reliable D call. V dropped 3 bases and J dropped 0 bases, with 11 bases sitting between them. The germline V gene encodes CDR1 DFQATT and CDR2 SNEGSKA (reference sequence). The CDR3 has 14 amino acids. In DNA, the CDR3 is TGCAGTGCTAGCGGAGATCCGACTAACTATGGCTACACCTTC. It translates to CSASGDPTNYGYTF.

V gene TRBV10-3 combines with J gene TRBJ2-3; 8 bases are shared with TRBD2. Germline CDR1 is ENHRY and CDR2 is SYGVKD. The CDR3 length is 16 residues. After removal of 6 bases from V and 4 bases from J, the junction contained 12 bases not matched to a gene. The CDR3 bases are TGTGCCATCAGGACAACTAAGACGGGGGGGTCAGATACGCAGTATTTT. Amino acids: CAIRTTKTGGSDTQYF.

On this clonotype: Its ends do not fully match the called genes, so a read error is possible. The chain joins TRBV7-6 to TRBJ2-1; no clear D. Germline V gene lookup returns CDR1 SGHVS and CDR2 FNYEAQ. There are 15 residues in the CDR3. The CDR3 loop reads CASSLEVPSYNKQFF. Here the CDR3 DNA reads TGTGCCAGCAGCTTAGAGGTGCCCTCCTACAATAAGCAGTTCTTC.

This clonotype was detected only a few times. The V gene is TRBV4-3, the J gene TRBJ1-1; possibly TRBD1 for D (5 bases). CDR1 is LGHNA, CDR2 YSLEER, per germline. V lost 11 bases to trimming and J lost 11 bases, with 18 bases between them. The CDR3 is 11 amino acids. This CDR3 is CASSQGRWAFF. CDR3 coding DNA: TGCGCCTCCAGCCAGGGACGTTGGGCTTTCTTT.

The rearrangement joins TRBV20-1 to TRBJ2-2; 13 bases align to TRBD2. CDR1 and CDR2 from the germline V gene are DFQATT and SNEGSKA (reference sequence). The trim removed 6 bases at V and 0 bases at J, leaving 4 bases unmatched. This CDR3 has 16 amino acids. As DNA, the CDR3 is TGCAGTGCCTTGACTAGCGGGGGGTCGAACACCGGGGAGCTGTTTTTT. Translating it yields CSALTSGGSNTGELFF.

This chain connects TRBV19 to TRBJ1-6, with D possibly matching TRBD1 (6 bases). The germline V and J ends were trimmed by 10 bases and 7 bases, with 14 bases remaining between them. The CDR3 totals 13 residues. Looked up from germline, CDR1 is LNHDA and CDR2 is SQIVND (reference sequence). DNA for the CDR3: TGTGCCACCTCGGGGGGGGGCAATTCACCCCTCCACTTT. It yields the protein CATSGGGNSPLHF.

The table lists this clonotype with a few counts. The gene calls are TRBV10-3 and TRBJ2-3, with 10 bases lining up with TRBD2. The CDR3 totals 16 residues. After removal of 6 bases from V and 0 bases from J, the junction contained 6 bases not matched to a gene. CDR1 and CDR2 (germline): ENHRY, SYGVKD. CDR3 nucleotide sequence: TGTGCCATCAGGGAAATAGCGGGGGGAAGCACAGATACGCAGTATTTT. It translates to CAIREIAGGSTDTQYF.

The chain employs TRBV6-1 and TRBJ1-5; D might be TRBD1 (5 bases). CDR1 is MNHNS and CDR2 is SASEGT in the germline V gene. CDR3 length equals 11 residues. The V end was cut by 2 bases, the J end by 12 bases, with 8 bases between. For the CDR3, the DNA is TGTGCCAGCAGTGAACGGACATTCCAGCATTTT. This gives the protein CASSERTFQHF.

The CDR3 is CAISSGNTIYF. The CDR3 DNA reads TGTGCCATTAGCTCTGGAAACACCATATATTTT. This rearrangement joins TRBV10-3 to TRBJ1-3, with D unresolved. The germline gives CDR1 ENHRY, CDR2 SYGVKD. The CDR3 runs 11 residues. V was cut by 9 bases and J by 0 bases, with 3 bases left in between.

This chain joins TRBV6-5 and TRBJ2-7; weak D call: TRBD1 (7 bases). In germline, CDR1 is MNHEY, CDR2 SVGAGI. V gave up 6 bases and J gave up 3 bases, with 15 bases separating them. This CDR3 is 14 amino acids long. Here the CDR3 DNA reads TGTGCCAGCAGAGGAGGGGACAGATTCTACGAGCAGTACTTC. Amino acids: CASRGGDRFYEQYF.

The J gene is TRBJ1-2, the V gene TRBV20-1; D not resolved. The CDR3 has 14 amino acids. CDR1 and CDR2 from the germline V gene are DFQATT and SNEGSKA (reference sequence). The ends were cut back, 0 bases at V and 4 bases at J, with 12 bases in the middle. CDR3 DNA: TGCAGTGCTAGAGATCCGACCAGTTCCTATGGCTACACCTTC. Translation gives CSARDPTSSYGYTF.

This clonotype has at least ten counts. V and J are TRBV4-1 and TRBJ2-1, with D possibly TRBD2 on 5 matching bases. This CDR3 is 12 amino acids long. V gave up 8 bases and J gave up 7 bases, with 12 bases separating them. Germline assignment: CDR1 MGHRA and CDR2 YSYEKL. This CDR3 reads CASAIPGNEQFF. DNA for the CDR3: TGCGCCAGCGCAATACCGGGGAATGAGCAGTTCTTC.

The rearrangement joins TRBV7-4 to TRBJ2-3, with TRBD1 as a possible D gene (6 bases). Germline lookup yields CDR1 SGHVT and CDR2 SQSDAQ. The CDR3 loop spans 15 amino acids. V dropped 5 bases and J dropped 4 bases, with 16 bases sitting between them. This CDR3 is CASSPTGNAADTQYF. CDR3 coding DNA: TGTGCCAGCAGCCCGACAGGTAATGCGGCAGATACGCAGTATTTT. Supplemented by reference TRBV7-4 and TRBJ2-3, the full variable domain reads GAGVSQSPRYKVAKRGRDVALRCDSISGHVTLYWYRQTLGQGSEVLTYSQSDAQRDKSGRPSGRFSAERPERSVSTLKIQRTEQGDSAVYLCASSPTGNAADTQYFGPGTRLTVL.